The 9 T cell receptor beta chains below all came from one sample that was sequenced in a study of T-cell reconstitution after alpha-beta-depleted transplantation in children. Preparing the TCRbeta library involved the use of unique molecular identifiers. A single record per CDR3 protein comes from TCRdb applying MiXCR to the PCR reads. The table records 200,000 to 250,000 distinct CDR3 sequences, approximately 10% of them present only once. Sequenced material: PBMCs, taken before TCRalphabeta/CD19-depleted stem cell transplant. These TCRs come from a child younger than two with acute myeloid leukemia, due to receive a stem cell transplant.

In its sample, this clonotype was seen many times. CDR3 nucleotides: TGCGCCAGCAGGACCACCCTATTCCGGGACAGGGAGCATGAGCAGTTCTTC. Translated, it gives CASRTTLFRDREHEQFF. This chain links TRBV5-1 with TRBJ2-1; the match to TRBD1 covers 9 bases. The CDR3 extends over 17 amino acids. Germline loops: CDR1 SGHRS, CDR2 YFSETQ. V trimming: 5 bases; J trimming: 8 bases; junction bases outside the gene matches: 17. The whole variable domain, filled in from reference TRBV5-1 and TRBJ2-1, reads KAGVTQTPRYLIKTRGQQVTLSCSPISGHRSVSWYQQTPGQGLQFLFEYFSETQRNKGNFPGRFSGRQFSNSRSEMNVSTLELGDSALYLCASRTTLFRDREHEQFFGPGTRLTVL.

This clonotype has more than one count but fewer than ten. The chain carries TRBV2 and TRBJ2-4; D gene ambiguous. The CDR3 runs 15 residues. The V and J ends lost 3 bases and 0 bases respectively, with 9 bases between them. Germline V gene data show CDR1 as SNHLY and CDR2 as FYNNEI. Here the CDR3 DNA reads TGTGCCAGCAGTGACGGCCAAAAAGCCAAAAACATTCAGTACTTC. Encoded protein: CASSDGQKAKNIQYF.

This clonotype was counted many times. The chain employs TRBV28 and TRBJ2-5, with unresolved D. V lost 7 bases, J lost 1 base, and 10 bases lay in between. CDR1 and CDR2 (germline): MDHEN, SYDVKM. The CDR3 is 13 residues long. The CDR3 reads CASNSGSQETQYF. The DNA for the CDR3 is TGTGCCAGCAATTCCGGGTCCCAAGAGACCCAGTACTTC.

This clonotype was observed many times. V is TRBV12-3 or TRBV12-4 and J is TRBJ1-3, with unresolved D. This CDR3 region has 16 residues. Trimming left V 6 bases short and J 2 bases short, with 17 bases between. The CDR3 loop is CASSPPGFPTGNTIYF. The CDR3, as DNA: TGTGCCAGCAGCCCCCCGGGCTTCCCCACTGGAAACACCATATATTTT.

This clonotype was observed a handful of times. The J gene is TRBJ1-5, the V gene TRBV7-2, with unresolved D. V shed 6 bases and J shed 3 bases, with 9 bases lying between them. CDR3 size: 13 residues. Germline V CDR1 and CDR2: SGHTA, FQGNSA. The CDR3 loop reads CASRMQVNQPQHF. Written as DNA, the CDR3 is TGTGCCAGCAGAATGCAGGTCAATCAGCCCCAGCATTTT.

This clonotype came up many times. The chain links TRBV20-1 to TRBJ2-3; D perhaps matches TRBD2 (6 bases). CDR1 and CDR2 (germline): DFQATT, SNEGSKA (reference sequence). The CDR3 has 14 amino acids. With 4 bases removed from V and 2 bases from J, the gap between germline ends came to 13 bases. This CDR3 reads CSATRDSSTDTQYF. DNA for the CDR3: TGCAGTGCTACCCGGGACTCTTCCACAGATACGCAGTATTTT.

This chain links TRBV14 with TRBJ2-1; the match to TRBD2 covers 10 bases. V shed 8 bases, J shed 7 bases, and the junction held 8 bases outside the gene matches. CDR1 and CDR2 (germline): SGHDN, FVKESK. The CDR3 contains 14 residues. The CDR3 reads CASGVAGGRNEQFF. CDR3 DNA: TGTGCCAGCGGGGTAGCGGGGGGCCGAAATGAGCAGTTCTTC.

At least ten counts were recorded for this clonotype. The V call is TRBV12-3 or TRBV12-4, the J call TRBJ2-7, with D possibly being TRBD1 (6 bases). The CDR3 runs 15 residues. Trimming removed 3 bases at V and 4 bases at J, with 16 bases between. CDR3 sequence: CASSFRRGQQYEQYF. The CDR3 bases are TGTGCCAGCAGTTTCCGTCGTGGACAGCAATACGAGCAGTACTTC.

With respect to this clonotype: A read error may explain this, as a much larger clone is one base away. V usage is TRBV12-3 or TRBV12-4 and J usage is TRBJ1-2, with D unresolved. This CDR3 has 13 amino acids. CDR3 nucleotides: TGTGCCAGCAGTTTACGCGGTTTCTATGTCTACACCTTC. Protein sequence: CASSLRGFYVYTF.